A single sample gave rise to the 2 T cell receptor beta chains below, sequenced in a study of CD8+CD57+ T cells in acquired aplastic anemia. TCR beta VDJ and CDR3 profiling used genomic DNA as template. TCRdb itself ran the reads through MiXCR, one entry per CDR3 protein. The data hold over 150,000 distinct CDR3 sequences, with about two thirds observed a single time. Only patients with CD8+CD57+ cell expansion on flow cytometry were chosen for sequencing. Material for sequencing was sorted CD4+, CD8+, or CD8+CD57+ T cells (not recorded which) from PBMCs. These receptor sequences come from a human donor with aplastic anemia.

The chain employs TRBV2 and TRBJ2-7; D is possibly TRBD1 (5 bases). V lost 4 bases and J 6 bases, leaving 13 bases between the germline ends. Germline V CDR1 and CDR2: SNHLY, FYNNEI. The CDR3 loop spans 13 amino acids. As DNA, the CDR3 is TGTGCCAGCAGTGTTAGCAGGGTCGGCGAGCAGTACTTC. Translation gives CASSVSRVGEQYF.

The DNA for the CDR3 is TGTGCCAGCAGCGTAGAAGGGGTTAGCACTGAAGCTTTCTTT. Encoded protein: CASSVEGVSTEAFF. The rearrangement links TRBV9 to TRBJ1-1; possibly TRBD1 for D (5 bases). Trimming took off 0 bases at V and 4 bases at J, with 10 bases between the two ends. Germline V lookup: CDR1 SGDLS, CDR2 YYNGEE. CDR3 length: 14 residues.